The clone carrying this T cell receptor beta chain occurred a few times. This sample is part of a study of blood T cells in healthy people across ages. This CDR3 is 15 amino acids long. Next came a second PCR, run for about 6 to 12 cycles, which used a sample-barcoded 5' primer along with a J-beta primer mix. TCRdb reanalysed the 5' RACE reads using MiXCR and keeps one entry per CDR3 protein. This table holds more than 1,000,000 distinct CDR3 sequences, under 30% found once. Caucasian individuals from Russia who were healthy and aged roughly 6 to 95 acted as donors. The same sample was also studied in work on T cells of mothers and their children.

Sequencing used blood. This sequence joins TRBV12-3 or TRBV12-4 and TRBJ2-5, with TRBD2 identical over 12 bases. The better agreement between TRBJ2-7 and the DNA end casts doubt on the J call. The sequence was collected from a girl aged 2 to 10 in good health. The CDR3 sequence: CASSKTSGRIHEQYF. CDR3 nucleotides: TGTGCCAGCAGTAAGACTAGCGGGAGAATCCACGAGCAGTACTTC.